This T cell receptor (beta chain) was documented in a study of blood T cell repertoires in COVID-19. Study details: COVID-19 samples from acute and convalescent phases originated in the United States, Italy and Spain.

Measured with immunoSEQ multiplex PCR; TCRdb has only the in-frame clones, and not every one. The top ten hold around 12% of the sample, which has over 250,000 clones, 75% to 90% seen once. Germline-derived CDR1 and CDR2 are SNHLY and FYNNEI. CDR3 size: 15 residues. The trim removed 3 bases at V and 0 bases at J, leaving 2 bases unmatched. Sequenced sample: peripheral blood. The origin of this receptor is a woman between 65 and 79 years old with COVID-19, enrolled during active disease. The chain carries TRBV2 and TRBJ2-1, with TRBD2 matching 7 bases. CDR3 protein: CASSETGGSYNEQFF. The CDR3 bases are TGTGCCAGCAGTGAGACGGGGGGCTCCTACAATGAGCAGTTCTTC.